A single sample is the source of the 23 T cell receptor beta chains below, sequenced in a study of blood T cell repertoires in COVID-19. Assay: immunoSEQ multiplex PCR; the TCRdb copy retains only in-frame clones and omits some. The table includes approximately 230,000 clones, about 80% detected once. The specimen was peripheral blood. The receptors were sampled from a man aged 80 or over with acute or convalescent COVID-19.

V and J are TRBV6-6 and TRBJ1-6; TRBD1 aligns across 7 bases. Germline values: CDR1 MNHNY, CDR2 SVGAGI (reference sequence). This CDR3 region has 14 residues. Trimming removed 2 bases from V and 7 bases from J; junction bases left unmatched: 2. CDR3 residues: CASSYTGENSPLHF. The CDR3 coding sequence is TGTGCCAGCAGTTACACAGGGGAAAATTCACCCCTCCACTTT.

CDR3 amino acids: CASSPGQGAWETQYF. CDR3 DNA sequence: TGTGCCAGCAGCCCAGGACAGGGGGCTTGGGAGACCCAGTACTTC. This chain links TRBV3-1 (or the pseudogene TRBV3-2) with TRBJ2-5; 11 positions match TRBD1. This CDR3 is 15 amino acids long. CDR1 and CDR2 (germline): LGHDT, YNNKEL (reference sequence). The junction had 6 bases not matched to a gene; V was cut back by 4 bases and J by 5 bases.

Many counts were recorded for this clone. The rearrangement joins TRBV6-5 to TRBJ2-7; a possible D gene is TRBD1 (5 bases). The V gene lost 8 bases and the J gene lost 0 bases, with 11 bases spanning the gap. Germline V gene data show CDR1 as MNHEY and CDR2 as SVGAGI. There are 13 residues in the CDR3. CDR3 coding DNA: TGTGCCAGCCTCTGGACAAGCTCCTACGAGCAGTACTTC. Encoded protein: CASLWTSSYEQYF.

This clone was picked up one time. The gene calls are TRBV18 and TRBJ1-6; D not certain. Germline V gives CDR1 KGHSH, CDR2 LQKENI. Trimming removed 4 bases at V and 9 bases at J, with 10 bases between. This CDR3 has 13 residues. The CDR3 reads CASSLESRSPLHF. In nucleotides, the CDR3 is TGTGCCAGCTCACTAGAATCTCGTTCACCCCTCCACTTT.

This clone was detected once. V gene TRBV5-1 combines with J gene TRBJ2-7; TRBD1 matches at 9 bases. J gave up 3 bases and V 6 bases, and 7 bases lay outside the gene matches. The germline CDR1 and CDR2 sequences are SGHRS and YFSETQ. This CDR3 comprises 14 residues. CDR3: CASKSGTGNYEQYF. DNA of the CDR3: TGCGCCAGCAAGAGTGGGACAGGGAACTACGAGCAGTACTTC.

The chain carries TRBV5-1 and TRBJ1-2, with D unclear. Looked up from germline, CDR1 is SGHRS and CDR2 is YFSETQ. The CDR3 runs 13 residues. The V gene lost 1 base and the J gene lost 8 bases, with 12 bases spanning the gap. The CDR3 reads CASSLQPSGGYTF. The DNA of the CDR3 is TGCGCCAGCAGCTTGCAACCCTCAGGAGGCTACACCTTC.

The gene calls are TRBV25-1 and TRBJ1-3; D is uncertain. The germline V and J ends were trimmed by 3 bases and 3 bases, with 9 bases remaining between them. This CDR3 has 14 amino acids. In germline, CDR1 is MGHDK, CDR2 SYGVNS. CDR3 DNA: TGTGCCAGCAGTGACCGGGGAATTGGAAACACCATATATTTT. This encodes CASSDRGIGNTIYF.

The chain joins TRBV7-2 to TRBJ2-5; 9 nucleotides align to TRBD1. This CDR3 region has 14 residues. The trim removed 3 bases at V and 1 base at J, leaving 0 bases unmatched. Germline V gives CDR1 SGHTA, CDR2 FQGNSA. CDR3 DNA: TGTGCCAGCAGCTTGACAGGGGGCCAAGAGACCCAGTACTTC. Its translation is CASSLTGGQETQYF. Variable domain in full (rest from reference TRBV7-2 and TRBJ2-5): GAGVSQSPSNKVTEKGKDVELRCDPISGHTALYWYRQSLGQGLEFLIYFQGNSAPDKSGLPSDRFSAERTGGSVSTLTIQRTQQEDSAVYLCASSLTGGQETQYFGPGTRLLVL.

V and J are TRBV19 and TRBJ1-5; 10 bases line up with TRBD1. There are 16 residues in the CDR3. CDR1 and CDR2 (germline): LNHDA, SQIVND (reference sequence). V shed 5 bases and J 7 bases; nucleotides not matched to a gene: 11. The CDR3 loop reads CASSPPGQGKGQPQHF. The CDR3 nucleotides are TGTGCCAGTAGTCCACCGGGACAGGGGAAGGGACAGCCCCAGCATTTT.

A single count supports this clone. The rearrangement links TRBV5-1 to TRBJ2-1; 7 bases are a match to TRBD1. J was trimmed by 5 bases and V by 4 bases; bases with no gene match: 12. This CDR3 contains 16 residues. Germline loops: CDR1 SGHRS, CDR2 YFSETQ. CDR3 residues: CASSPRGGTVDNEQFF. The DNA of the CDR3 is TGCGCCAGCAGCCCCCGGGGTGGGACAGTCGACAATGAGCAGTTCTTC.

This chain connects TRBV29-1 to TRBJ1-2, with 11 bases aligning to TRBD1. V gave up 5 bases and J gave up 4 bases; unmatched junction bases: 9. Germline V CDR1 and CDR2: SQVTM, ANQGSEA. This CDR3 is 15 amino acids long. The CDR3 loop is CSVRKIGTGGYGYTF. CDR3 DNA sequence: TGCAGCGTTCGCAAAATAGGGACAGGGGGCTATGGCTACACCTTC.

V usage is TRBV7-9 and J usage is TRBJ2-7, with TRBD1 as a possible D gene (7 bases). The CDR3 totals 17 residues. Trimming cost V 3 bases and J 2 bases, with 20 bases left between them. CDR1 is SEHNR, CDR2 FQNEAQ, per germline (reference sequence). The CDR3 DNA reads TGTGCCAGCAGCTTCTACGGGTGGGGGGACAGACCCTACGAGCAGTACTTC. This sequence encodes CASSFYGWGDRPYEQYF.

This clone turned up a few times. The rearrangement joins TRBV6-1 to TRBJ2-1; 8 bases are shared with TRBD2. The CDR3 has 16 amino acids. Germline V CDR1 and CDR2: MNHNS, SASEGT. V gave up 1 base and J gave up 8 bases; unmatched junction bases: 10. The CDR3 nucleotides read TGTGCCAGCAGTGAAGAGTTGGGGACTAGGGGCCATGAGCAGTTCTTC. Protein product: CASSEELGTRGHEQFF.

CDR3 DNA sequence: TGTGCCATCAGTGAGTCGGGCAGGGACGAGCAGTACTTC. Translation gives CAISESGRDEQYF. This rearrangement joins TRBV10-3 to TRBJ2-7, with D maybe TRBD1 (5 bases). CDR3 length: 13 amino acids. Germline assignment: CDR1 ENHRY and CDR2 SYGVKD. V was cut by 0 bases and J by 5 bases, with 8 bases left in between.

The genes are TRBV5-1 and TRBJ1-3; D might be TRBD1 (6 bases). Trimming removed 3 bases at V and 4 bases at J, with 8 bases between. The V gene's germline CDR1 is SGHRS and CDR2 YFSETQ. This CDR3 comprises 13 residues. CDR3 DNA: TGCGCCAGCAGCTCCGGACAGGGAAACACCATATATTTT. This sequence encodes CASSSGQGNTIYF.

The rearrangement joins TRBV20-1 to TRBJ2-1; D is perhaps TRBD2 (5 bases). The CDR3 runs to 11 residues. Germline-derived CDR1 and CDR2 are DFQATT and SNEGSKA (reference sequence). V shed 4 bases and J shed 9 bases, with 10 bases lying between them. The CDR3 loop is CSATSRGEQFF. The CDR3 bases are TGCAGTGCTACTAGCAGAGGTGAGCAGTTCTTC.

V and J are TRBV25-1 and TRBJ1-1, with TRBD1 matching over 12 bases. Germline CDR1 MGHDK, CDR2 SYGVNS. The CDR3 covers 16 residues. V trimming: 4 bases; J trimming: 2 bases; junction bases outside the gene matches: 5. The CDR3 is CASSGRDRGLNTEAFF. Written as DNA, the CDR3 is TGTGCCAGCAGTGGCCGGGACAGGGGGCTAAACACTGAAGCTTTCTTT. The variable domain in full, with the rest retrieved from reference TRBV25-1 and TRBJ1-1, is EADIYQTPRYLVIGTGKKITLECSQTMGHDKMYWYQQDPGMELHLIHYSYGVNSTEKGDLSSESTVSRIRTEHFPLTLESARPSHTSQYLCASSGRDRGLNTEAFFGQGTRLTVV.

The CDR3 sequence is CAWSLGLAGGSDTQYF. The CDR3, as DNA: TGTGCCTGGAGTCTTGGGCTAGCGGGGGGGTCAGATACGCAGTATTTT. The chain recombines TRBV30 with TRBJ2-3; 12 bases map to TRBD2. J gave up 4 bases and V 2 bases, and 7 bases lay outside the gene matches. The CDR3 is 16 residues long. Germline V gene data show CDR1 as GTSNPN and CDR2 as SVGIG (reference sequence).

This clone was observed a single time. This chain uses TRBV19 with TRBJ2-7, with a possible D match to TRBD1 (6 bases). Deletions cut 5 bases from V and 4 bases from J, with 15 bases between. CDR3 size: 14 residues. Germline-derived CDR1 and CDR2 are LNHDA and SQIVND (reference sequence). The CDR3 sequence is CASSLQGGQYEQYF. The CDR3, as DNA: TGTGCCAGTAGTCTACAGGGCGGTCAATACGAGCAGTACTTC.

The chain has TRBV30 and TRBJ1-2, with TRBD1 identical over 7 bases. The CDR3 is 14 amino acids. CDR1 GTSNPN and CDR2 SVGIG come from the germline V gene (reference sequence). V lost 3 bases and J lost 8; bases outside the gene matches: 12. The CDR3 loop is CAWRILQGRVGYTF. The CDR3, as DNA: TGTGCCTGGAGGATCCTACAGGGGCGGGTAGGCTACACCTTC.

Comments on this clone: Other DNA sequences in this specimen translate into the identical CDR3. The chain employs TRBV6-5 and TRBJ1-1; D is undetermined. The CDR3 length is 13 residues. With 1 base removed from V and 4 bases from J, the gap between germline ends came to 7 bases. From germline, CDR1 is MNHEY and CDR2 SVGAGI. The CDR3 protein is CASSYLRGTEAFF. CDR3 in DNA: TGTGCCAGCAGTTACTTGCGGGGCACTGAAGCTTTCTTT.

The chain has TRBV11-2 and TRBJ1-4, with unresolved D. Germline CDR1 reads SGHAT; CDR2 reads FQNNGV. The germline V and J ends were trimmed by 0 bases and 7 bases, with 6 bases remaining between them. The CDR3 is made up of 13 amino acids. The CDR3 nucleotides are TGTGCCAGCAGCTTAGATCGTGTTGAAAAACTGTTTTTT. The encoded protein is CASSLDRVEKLFF.

V usage is TRBV19 and J usage is TRBJ1-3; D is ambiguous. V was cut by 5 bases and J by 0 bases, with 17 bases left in between. The CDR3 spans 17 residues. The germline CDR1 and CDR2 sequences are LNHDA and SQIVND (reference sequence). Written as DNA, the CDR3 is TGTGCCAGTAGTGGTGCCACAGCATCCTCCTCTGGAAACACCATATATTTT. As protein: CASSGATASSSGNTIYF.